This T cell receptor beta chain is drawn from a study of regulatory T cells in long-lasting Graves disease (TCRdb year 2021). At the level of the whole study: Patients with newly diagnosed Graves' disease had been on antithyroid drugs for under 3 months. The study was registered as a clinical trial and conducted in China. Persistent Graves' disease patients were compared with newly diagnosed Graves' disease patients by peripheral blood TCR sequencing and RNA sequencing. A total of 35 or so samples underwent TCR sequencing: about 13 from persistent and around 20 from newly diagnosed Graves' disease patients.

In light of the paper, this sample's time point label describes: newly diagnosed GD, antithyroid drugs for less than 3 months. For both TCR sequencing and RNA sequencing, RNA was extracted from PBMCs in TRIzol. The diagnosis of Graves' disease followed American Thyroid Association guidelines. Patients were recruited from an endocrinology department in Xi'an, China. Each patient gave about 9.1 milliliters of peripheral blood, collected in an EDTA anticoagulant tube. Ficoll Paque Plus density gradient separation was used to isolate PBMCs, and no additional T cell sorting was done. An Agilent 2100 Bioanalyzer and agarose gel were used to check RNA quality, while a NanoDrop 2000 measured RNA concentration. The CDR3 sequence holds 13 residues, the cysteine and phenylalanine included. Only the CDR3 part of the read is kept: 39 bases, read in frame from the first base. CDR1 and CDR2 were assigned from the germline V gene as SGHDN and FVKESK. Trimming removed 1 base from V and 4 bases from J, leaving 5 bases between the germline ends.

Library prep was done by multiplex PCR. Sequencing was performed on an Illumina HiSeq 4000. iRepertoire HTBI primers and Arm-PCR amplification of CDR3 regions were used to construct TCR beta libraries. Before sequencing, the PCR products underwent gel purification. As for how the authors treated the data: A total of 62 TRBV and under 15 TRBJ segments were identified across samples and were used for gene usage analysis of CDR3 amino acid clonotypes. COPE and FqMerger were used to merge the filtered high-quality paired reads into contigs. BLAST was used to align contigs to IMGT TRBV, TRBD and TRBJ reference genes, with CDR3 defined following IMGT. Clonotypes above 0.1% frequency were classified as highly expanded clones. Shannon entropy was used to measure repertoire diversity, and the Gini coefficient was used to measure V-J evenness. A clonotype was considered public if more than one individual shared it. The raw public data were reprocessed by TCRdb itself: fastp quality trimming at Q25, MiXCR clonotype calling, in-frame beta chains only. Each CDR3 protein gets just one entry, which takes the most common genes and DNA from the rows behind it. The V and J calls here are based on TCRdb, not the publication. The sample includes hundreds of thousands of distinct CDR3 sequences, with around 12% observed a single time. The ten largest clones add up to about 8.9% of the sample.

Overall study results and their limits: As a limitation, the authors acknowledged that the small sample size may reduce accuracy. Preferential use of TRBV28, TRBJ1-2 and TRBJ2-5 was observed in persistent disease, whereas TRBV20-1 and TRBJ2-1 were favored in newly diagnosed disease. Only the TCR beta chain was sequenced and analyzed. Persistent Graves' disease patients showed lower TCR Shannon entropy and fewer highly expanded clones than newly diagnosed patients, suggesting clonal expansion. Persistent patients shared more public clonotypes among themselves (around 3,000) than newly diagnosed patients did (over 950). The study examined only peripheral blood because the primary lesion, thyroid tissue, could not be accessed.

This clonotype has a count of ten or more. This receptor's antigen is unknown. Base qualities are not at hand, and no much larger clone is one base apart. These data are also associated with another study on T cells in Graves' hyperthyroidism and ophthalmopathy. As that second study puts it: A patient counted as having stable Graves' hyperthyroidism if no progression to ophthalmopathy occurred over 18 months of follow-up. Hyperthyroidism patients were aged 18 to 65 years and newly diagnosed, with disease duration of less than 2 months. Exclusion was applied to patients with uncontrolled infections, other autoimmune diseases, pregnancy or lactation. Diagnoses were established on the basis of clinical symptoms, serum thyroxine and TRAb, thyroid ultrasound, and orbital computed tomography. For the first round of RT-PCR on the TCR CDR3, the HTBI primer set was used together with the Qiagen OneStep RT-PCR kit. Most expanded thyroid clonotypes (frequency above 0.001) were also detected in blood, suggesting blood repertoires may reflect thyroid immune responses. A 13 V-J signature model separated ophthalmopathy from stable hyperthyroidism, with just over 85% sensitivity and roughly 81% specificity in cross-validation and 80%/75% in testing. In validation, the model predicted progression to ophthalmopathy a median of roughly six months before onset, with roughly 71% sensitivity and about 75% specificity. To identify TCR V-J signatures that set the groups apart, the researchers used a discovery cohort of 90 to 100 patients, made up of around 40 with Graves' ophthalmopathy and some 56 with stable Graves' hyperthyroidism. An independent validation cohort of around 19 hyperthyroidism patients and 17 patients who later progressed to ophthalmopathy tested prospective prediction of ophthalmopathy. The approximately 100 discovery patients were divided at random into training and test sets in a 7:3 ratio. In more than 5 Graves' hyperthyroidism patients, the study also compared T-cell repertoires from thyroid tissue with T-cell repertoires from blood. After blood sampling, hyperthyroidism patients were treated with methimazole at a starting dose of 30 mg daily, and ophthalmopathy patients were treated with high-dose intravenous methylprednisolone. A second multiplex PCR round built the libraries, followed by size selection and purification. Paired-end sequencing of the libraries was performed with 100 bp reads on an Illumina HiSeq2000. Raw data were processed with SOAPnuke, discarding reads with adapters, uncalled bases, mean Phred below 15, or no exact constant-primer or identifier match. High-quality paired reads were merged using COPE v1.2.5, and each unique nucleotide sequence was defined as a clonotype. MiTCR v1.1 was used to align the clonotypes against IMGT TRBV, TRBD and TRBJ reference segments. The analysis was restricted to V-J combinations with a frequency above 0.0001, which together covered 99% to 99.2% of the repertoires. A TCS score was defined as the ratio between F50 (clonal expansion) and ExV (chaos), using BLOSUM62-based TCRdist between CDR3 peptides within each V-J. Welch's t-statistics and random forest reduced fewer than 550 V-J features to some 14, which were used in a naive Bayes classifier (R e1071). No statistical method was used to fix the sample size in advance, and group allocation was not hidden from the investigators. According to the paper, TCR Vbeta CDR3 sequencing was carried out on over 130 peripheral blood samples, which came from 40 to 45 ophthalmopathy, around 75 hyperthyroidism and about 17 progressor patients.

The clonotype was recovered from a woman aged 25 to 39 with Graves disease. Donor details come from another sample of the same person, matched by shared clones. The specimen comprised peripheral blood mononuclear cells (PBMCs), sampled at new diagnosis, from a patient treated with antithyroid drugs. The chain was built from TRBV14 and TRBJ1-3; the D gene cannot be named for sure. The DNA sequence is TGTGCCAGCAGCCAAGCTCACGGAAACACCATATATTTT. The encoded protein is CASSQAHGNTIYF.